Listed below are T cell receptor beta chains from one sample, sequenced in a study of blood T cell repertoires in COVID-19. Libraries were prepared by immunoSEQ multiplex PCR; TCRdb keeps only in-frame clonotypes and omits some of them. This table has hundreds of thousands of clones, about 82% appearing once. The specimen was peripheral blood. The receptors originated from a middle-aged man with active or convalescent COVID-19. Both conserved end residues are part of each CDR3. The D gene is left open where the match is weak. Clone size is given for some rows only: seen once, a few or many times, or a class if the clone is expanded.

>once|TRBV4-3|TRBJ2-7|TRBD1|15
CASSQEGTGAYEQYF
TGCGCCAGCAGCCAAGAAGGGACAGGGGCCTACGAGCAGTACTTC
>-|TRBV24-1|TRBJ2-5|TRBD2|17
CATSDLTSGRGIETQYF
TGTGCCACCAGTGACCTTACTAGCGGGAGAGGTATAGAGACCCAGTACTTC
>-|TRBV20-1|TRBJ2-3|TRBD2|16
CSASDRTSDSTDTQYF
TGCAGTGCTAGTGACCGGACTAGCGATAGCACAGATACGCAGTATTTT
>-|TRBV5-8|TRBJ1-2|TRBD1|15
CASSLGTGRGYGYTF
TGTGCCAGCAGCTTGGGGACAGGGCGAGGCTATGGCTACACCTTC
>-|TRBV12-3/TRBV12-4|TRBJ1-6|-|13
CASSLMRDSPLHF
TGTGCCAGCAGTTTAATGAGGGATTCACCCCTCCACTTT
>-|TRBV5-1|TRBJ2-3|-|15
CASSLKEGATDTQYF
TGCGCCAGCAGCTTGAAGGAAGGGGCTACAGATACGCAGTATTTT
>-|TRBV5-1|TRBJ1-2|TRBD1|15
CASSPGGGADYGYTF
TGCGCCAGCAGCCCAGGAGGGGGCGCTGACTATGGCTACACCTTC
>-|TRBV5-1|TRBJ2-7|TRBD2|14
CASSSSGRWYEQYF
TGCGCCAGCAGCTCCAGCGGGAGGTGGTACGAGCAGTACTTC
>-|TRBV6-2/TRBV6-3|TRBJ2-7|-|13
CASRPGAGYEQYF
TGTGCCAGCAGACCTGGAGCGGGTTACGAGCAGTACTTC
>-|TRBV25-1|TRBJ2-1|-|15
CASSDFRGSRNEQFF
TGTGCCAGCAGTGACTTCAGGGGAAGTCGCAATGAGCAGTTCTTC
>once|TRBV5-1|TRBJ2-3|TRBD1|16
CASSPGPGTGTDTQYF
TGCGCCAGCAGCCCTGGTCCCGGGACAGGGACAGATACGCAGTATTTT
>-|TRBV11-2|TRBJ2-6|TRBD2|15
CASSSRTRDANVLTF
TGTGCCAGCAGCTCTAGGACTAGGGATGCCAACGTCCTGACTTTC
>-|TRBV6-2/TRBV6-3|TRBJ1-5|-|15
CASSYGQYSNQPQHF
TGTGCCAGCAGTTACGGACAGTATAGCAATCAGCCCCAGCATTTT
>few|TRBV24-1|TRBJ1-5|-|12
CATSDPNQPQHF
TGTGCCACCAGTGATCCAAATCAGCCCCAGCATTTT
>-|TRBV12-3/TRBV12-4|TRBJ2-7|-|13
CASSLNEGYEQYF
TGTGCCAGCAGTTTGAACGAGGGCTACGAGCAGTACTTC
>few|TRBV29-1|TRBJ1-2|-|12
CSVPSTTGGYTF
TGCAGCGTCCCCTCGACGACGGGAGGCTACACCTTC
>-|TRBV19|TRBJ1-2|TRBD1|16
CASNPGQAALYYGYTF
TGTGCCAGTAACCCGGGACAGGCCGCTTTGTACTATGGCTACACCTTC
>few|TRBV10-1|TRBJ1-1|-|14
CASRLDRSGTEAFF
TGCGCCAGCAGACTCGACCGCTCGGGGACTGAAGCTTTCTTT
>-|TRBV12-5|TRBJ1-1|-|13
CASGRDTFTEAFF
TGTGCTAGTGGTAGGGACACCTTCACTGAAGCTTTCTTT